What follows are 16 T cell receptor beta chains derived from one specimen sequenced in a study of cytomegalovirus exposure and HLA in healthy donors. Profiling relied on immunoSEQ multiplex PCR, and the TCRdb table lists in-frame clones only, not all of them. Here the sample spans approximately 160,000 clones, 75% to 95% being singletons. Sequences were obtained from PBMCs. These receptors all come from a young woman in good health and CMV-seropositive.

This rearrangement joins TRBV27 to TRBJ2-2, with 12 bases matching TRBD2. CDR3 length: 16 residues. The ends lost 5 bases at V and 2 bases at J; junction bases unmatched: 3. Looked up from germline, CDR1 is MNHEY and CDR2 is SMNVEV (reference sequence). CDR3: CASSGLAGINTGELFF. The CDR3 nucleotides read TGTGCCAGCAGTGGACTAGCGGGGATAAACACCGGGGAGCTGTTTTTT.

The rearrangement links TRBV5-1 to TRBJ2-1; unclear D gene. The CDR3 sequence is 16 residues long. The V end lost 1 base, the J end lost 1 base, and 12 bases lay between the germline ends. Germline loops: CDR1 SGHRS, CDR2 YFSETQ. CDR3 protein: CASSLLQRQSYNEQFF. The CDR3 DNA sequence: TGCGCCAGCAGCTTGTTGCAACGACAATCCTACAATGAGCAGTTCTTC. Full variable domain (remainder filled in from reference TRBV5-1 and TRBJ2-1): KAGVTQTPRYLIKTRGQQVTLSCSPISGHRSVSWYQQTPGQGLQFLFEYFSETQRNKGNFPGRFSGRQFSNSRSEMNVSTLELGDSALYLCASSLLQRQSYNEQFFGPGTRLTVL.

V is TRBV7-9 and J is TRBJ1-1, with unresolved D. V lost 1 base, J lost 1 base, and 7 bases lay in between. The CDR3 is 14 residues long. Germline-derived CDR1 and CDR2 are SEHNR and FQNEAQ (reference sequence). The CDR3 DNA is TGTGCCAGCAGCTTAGTAGGGAGGAACACTGAAGCTTTCTTT. Its protein product is CASSLVGRNTEAFF. The full variable domain, rest sourced from reference TRBV7-9 and TRBJ1-1, is DTGVSQNPRHKITKRGQNVTFRCDPISEHNRLYWYRQTLGQGPEFLTYFQNEAQLEKSRLLSDRFSAERPKGSFSTLEIQRTEQGDSAMYLCASSLVGRNTEAFFGQGTRLTVV.

The V and J genes are TRBV7-9 and TRBJ1-1; D ambiguous. The germline gives CDR1 SEHNR, CDR2 FQNEAQ (reference sequence). CDR3 length equals 15 residues. Trimming took off 1 base at V and 1 base at J, with 10 bases between the two ends. The CDR3 nucleotides read TGTGCCAGCAGCTTAGGATCCTCCGGGAACACTGAAGCTTTCTTT. Translated: CASSLGSSGNTEAFF.

This chain joins TRBV5-1 and TRBJ2-7, with 9 bases matching TRBD1. Germline-derived CDR1 and CDR2 are SGHRS and YFSETQ. V lost 2 bases to trimming and J lost 3 bases; unmatched junction nucleotides: 3. The CDR3 contains 14 residues. The CDR3 protein is CASSFPGQGYEQYF. In nucleotides, the CDR3 is TGCGCCAGCAGCTTCCCGGGACAGGGCTACGAGCAGTACTTC.

This chain uses TRBV7-8 with TRBJ1-1, with D possibly being TRBD1 (6 bases). V dropped 5 bases and J dropped 1 base, with 20 bases sitting between them. Germline lookup yields CDR1 SGHVS and CDR2 FQNEAQ. CDR3 length: 17 amino acids. The CDR3 sequence: CASSPTTLLTGNTEAFF. In DNA, the CDR3 is TGTGCCAGCAGCCCAACCACCCTATTGACAGGGAACACTGAAGCTTTCTTT.

This clone was seen only a few times. This chain joins TRBV19 and TRBJ1-5; TRBD1 aligns across 8 bases. Trimming at V came to 6 bases and at J to 0 bases, leaving 7 bases not matched to a gene. The CDR3 consists of 16 residues. Germline V gives CDR1 LNHDA, CDR2 SQIVND (reference sequence). CDR3: CASRARDRTSNQPQHF. As DNA, the CDR3 is TGTGCCAGTAGGGCCCGGGACAGGACTAGCAATCAGCCCCAGCATTTT.

This clone appeared once. The chain couples TRBV10-1 to TRBJ2-3, with TRBD1 as a possible D gene (7 bases). The V and J ends lost 0 bases and 3 bases respectively, with 13 bases between them. The CDR3 spans 16 residues. Germline V gene sequence: CDR1 WNHNN, CDR2 SYGVQD (reference sequence). CDR3 region: CASSESGRGRTDTQYF. In DNA form, the CDR3 reads TGCGCCAGCAGTGAGTCGGGCAGGGGGAGGACAGATACGCAGTATTTT.

The genes are TRBV5-1 and TRBJ1-2; D is uncertain. V was shortened by 3 bases and J by 0 bases, with 9 bases between the two germline ends. This CDR3 spans 14 amino acids. CDR1 is SGHRS and CDR2 is YFSETQ in the germline V gene. This CDR3 reads CASSYNGANYGYTF. Here the CDR3 DNA reads TGCGCCAGCAGCTATAACGGAGCTAACTATGGCTACACCTTC.

The gene calls are TRBV5-6 and TRBJ1-5; TRBD1 is a possible D gene (5 bases). Trimming removed 2 bases from V and 5 bases from J, with 5 bases in between. CDR3 length: 12 residues. Germline CDR1 reads SGHDT; CDR2 reads YYEEEE. The CDR3 coding sequence is TGTGCCAGCAGCTTAGGGGATCAGCCCCAGCATTTT. Translated, it gives CASSLGDQPQHF.

The chain links TRBV29-1 to TRBJ2-2; TRBD2 agrees at 9 bases. Unmatched junction bases numbered 11, after V lost 4 bases and J lost 2 bases. The CDR3 spans 17 residues. Germline V lookup: CDR1 SQVTM, CDR2 ANQGSEA. The CDR3 sequence is CSVVIGLAGINTGELFF. DNA of the CDR3: TGCAGCGTTGTAATCGGGCTAGCGGGAATTAACACCGGGGAGCTGTTTTTT.

This chain links TRBV6-4 with TRBJ1-1; D not resolved. The V gene's germline CDR1 is MRHNA and CDR2 SNTAGT. There are 14 residues in the CDR3. Trimming took off 5 bases at V and 7 bases at J, with 17 bases between the two ends. In DNA, the CDR3 is TGTGCCAGCAGTCCCCAAGGTGGCGCGGTTGAAGCTTTCTTT. This gives the protein CASSPQGGAVEAFF.

This sequence joins TRBV7-8 and TRBJ2-3; 14 bases line up with TRBD2. CDR1 is SGHVS and CDR2 is FQNEAQ in the germline V gene. Trimming took 5 bases from V and 4 from J; bases not matched to a gene: 14. The CDR3 consists of 19 residues. The CDR3 sequence: CASSIMTSGRAEGSDTQYF. The CDR3, as DNA: TGTGCCAGCAGCATCATGACTAGCGGGAGGGCCGAGGGGTCAGATACGCAGTATTTT. Looking up the rest from reference TRBV7-8 and TRBJ2-3 gives the full variable domain: GAGVSQSPRYKVAKRGQDVALRCDPISGHVSLFWYQQALGQGPEFLTYFQNEAQLDKSGLPSDRFFAERPEGSVSTLKIQRTQQEDSAVYLCASSIMTSGRAEGSDTQYFGPGTRLTVL.

A single count supports this clone. The V gene is TRBV18, the J gene TRBJ2-7; possible D gene TRBD2, 6 bases. This CDR3 has 14 residues. Germline CDR1 reads KGHSH; CDR2 reads LQKENI. V lost 0 bases and J lost 2, with 8 bases in between. The chain's CDR3 is CASSPPGGAYEQYF. CDR3 nucleotides: TGTGCCAGCTCACCACCGGGAGGAGCCTACGAGCAGTACTTC.

The chain combines TRBV5-1 with TRBJ2-2; 8 positions match TRBD2. The CDR3 consists of 15 residues. From germline, CDR1 is SGHRS and CDR2 YFSETQ. Unmatched junction bases numbered 2, after V lost 4 bases and J lost 0 bases. The CDR3 region has the DNA TGCGCCAGCAGCCCGGGACTAGCGAACACCGGGGAGCTGTTTTTT. It encodes CASSPGLANTGELFF.

This clone was seen only a few times. This chain uses TRBV6-1 with TRBJ2-7; 7 positions agree with TRBD1. V was pared by 6 bases and J by 3 bases, with 5 bases of the junction left unmatched. Germline CDR1 and CDR2: MNHNS and SASEGT. This CDR3 is 13 amino acids long. Written as DNA, the CDR3 is TGTGCCAGCAGGCTGACAGGGAGCTACGAGCAGTACTTC. It translates to CASRLTGSYEQYF.